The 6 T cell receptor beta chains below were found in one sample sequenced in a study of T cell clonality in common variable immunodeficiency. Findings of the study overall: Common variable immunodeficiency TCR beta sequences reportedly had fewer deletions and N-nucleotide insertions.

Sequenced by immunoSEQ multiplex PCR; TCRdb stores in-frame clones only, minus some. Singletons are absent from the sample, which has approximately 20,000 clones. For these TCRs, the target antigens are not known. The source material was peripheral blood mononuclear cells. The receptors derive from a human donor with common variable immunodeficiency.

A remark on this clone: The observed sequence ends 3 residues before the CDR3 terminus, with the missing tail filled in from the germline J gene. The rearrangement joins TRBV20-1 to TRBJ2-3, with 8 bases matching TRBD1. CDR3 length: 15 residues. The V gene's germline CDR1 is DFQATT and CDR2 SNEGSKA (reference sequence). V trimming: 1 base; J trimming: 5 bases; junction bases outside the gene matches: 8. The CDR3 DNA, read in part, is TGCAGTGCTAGAGGCAGACAGGGGAACGAAGATACG. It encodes CSARGRQGNEDT. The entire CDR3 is CSARGRQGNEDTQYF.

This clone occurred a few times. The CDR3 DNA, read in part, is TGTGCCAGCAGCTTATCTGGGGGGGAAAACATT. It specifies CASSLSGGENI. The complete CDR3 sequence is CASSLSGGENIQYF. This chain links TRBV7-3 with TRBJ2-4; 7 positions agree with TRBD2. The observed sequence ends 3 residues before the CDR3 terminus, with the missing tail filled in from the germline J gene. V gave up 2 bases and J gave up 5 bases; unmatched junction bases: 3. The CDR3 extends over 14 amino acids. The germline V gene has CDR1 SGHTA and CDR2 FQGTGA.

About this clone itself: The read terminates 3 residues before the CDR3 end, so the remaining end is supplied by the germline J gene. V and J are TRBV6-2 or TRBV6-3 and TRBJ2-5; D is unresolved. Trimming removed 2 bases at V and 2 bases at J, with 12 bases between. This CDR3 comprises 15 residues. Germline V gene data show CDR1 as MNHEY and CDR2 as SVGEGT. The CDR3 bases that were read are TGTGCCAGCAGTTACCCCGGCAGGCTACAAGAGACC. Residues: CASSYPGRLQET. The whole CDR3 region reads CASSYPGRLQETQYF.

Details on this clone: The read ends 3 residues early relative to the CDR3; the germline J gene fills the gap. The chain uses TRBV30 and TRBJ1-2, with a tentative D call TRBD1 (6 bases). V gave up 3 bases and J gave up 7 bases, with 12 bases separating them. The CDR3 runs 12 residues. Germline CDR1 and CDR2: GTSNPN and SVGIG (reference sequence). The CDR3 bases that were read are TGTGCCTGGAGCTCACAGGGAATTGGC. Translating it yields CAWSSQGIG. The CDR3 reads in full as CAWSSQGIGYTF.

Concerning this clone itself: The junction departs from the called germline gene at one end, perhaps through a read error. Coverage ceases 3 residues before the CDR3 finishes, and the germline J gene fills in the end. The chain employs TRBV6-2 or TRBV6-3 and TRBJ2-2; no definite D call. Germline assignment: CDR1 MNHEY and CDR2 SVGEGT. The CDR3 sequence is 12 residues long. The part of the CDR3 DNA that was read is TGTGCCAGCAGTTACAACAACGGGGAG. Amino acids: CASSYNNGE. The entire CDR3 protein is CASSYNNGELFF.

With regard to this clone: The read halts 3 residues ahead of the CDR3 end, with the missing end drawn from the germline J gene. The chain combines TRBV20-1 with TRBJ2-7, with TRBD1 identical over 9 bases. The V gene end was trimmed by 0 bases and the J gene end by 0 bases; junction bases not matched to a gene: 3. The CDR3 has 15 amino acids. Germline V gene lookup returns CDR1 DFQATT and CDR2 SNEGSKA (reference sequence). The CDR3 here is CSARDWDRDSYEQYF. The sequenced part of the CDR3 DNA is TGCAGTGCTAGAGATTGGGACAGGGACTCCTACGAG.